Sequencing of this T cell receptor beta chain was carried out in a study of blood T cell repertoires in COVID-19. At the level of the study: Samples of COVID-19 (acute and convalescent) were obtained from the United States, Italy and Spain. From T cells, B-cell-depleted T cells, or PBMCs came the material, which was cDNA or gDNA.

In the original processing: Estimation of nucleated cell counts was performed using reference gene primer amplification. The repertoire was sequenced with immunoSEQ multiplex PCR; TCRdb's copy has only in-frame clones and lacks some. V and J calls and clone size are those listed in that table; D and trimming were worked out from the DNA. This sample has roughly 230,000 clones; approximately 84% occur once, and the top ten carry roughly 4%. V was trimmed by 8 bases and J by 1 base, leaving 14 bases between them. Per germline, CDR1 MDHEN and CDR2 SYDVKM. The CDR3 consists of 14 residues. This chain uses TRBV28 with TRBJ1-2, with a tentative D call TRBD1 (6 bases). The sample taken for sequencing was peripheral blood. The origin of this receptor is a middle-aged man with acute or convalescent COVID-19. The CDR3 DNA reads TGTGCCAGCGCGACAGGCCACCTTAACTATGGCTACACCTTC. Translated, it gives CASATGHLNYGYTF.